A single sample gave rise to the 10 T cell receptor beta chains below, sequenced in a study of STAT5B mutations in CD4+ large granular lymphocyte leukemia. Clones were read by immunoSEQ multiplex PCR, and TCRdb kept only the in-frame ones, dropping some. The sample comprises 30,000 to 40,000 clones, 76% of which are singletons, and about 7% rests with the top ten. Specimen: CD4+ T cells from blood buffy coats. Every receptor here comes from a human donor in good health.

The rearrangement joins TRBV5-1 to TRBJ2-2; TRBD2 aligns across 10 bases. Trimming cost V 4 bases and J 1 base; bases outside gene matches: 7. The CDR3 is made up of 17 amino acids. Germline V gene data show CDR1 as SGHRS and CDR2 as YFSETQ. The CDR3 region has the DNA TGCGCCAGCAGCGGCAGCGGGAGGGCCCTGAACACCGGGGAGCTGTTTTTT. Translation gives CASSGSGRALNTGELFF. Using reference TRBV5-1 and TRBJ2-2 for the parts outside the CDR3, the full variable domain is KAGVTQTPRYLIKTRGQQVTLSCSPISGHRSVSWYQQTPGQGLQFLFEYFSETQRNKGNFPGRFSGRQFSNSRSEMNVSTLELGDSALYLCASSGSGRALNTGELFFGEGSRLTVL.

This clone has only a few counts. CDR3 bases: TGTGCCAGCAGCTGGGACCTTAACTATAATTCACCCCTCCACTTT. Translating gives CASSWDLNYNSPLHF. The rearrangement joins TRBV5-4 to TRBJ1-6; perhaps TRBD1 as D (5 bases). Trimming removed 3 bases from V and 3 bases from J, with 10 bases in between. Per germline, CDR1 SGHNT and CDR2 YYREEE (reference sequence). The CDR3 contains 15 residues.

This clone has more than one count but fewer than ten. The rearrangement links TRBV2 to TRBJ1-1; no clear D gene. The CDR3 covers 13 residues. V dropped 7 bases and J dropped 2 bases, with 11 bases sitting between them. Germline values: CDR1 SNHLY, CDR2 FYNNEI. CDR3: CASMRTENTEAFF. The DNA for the CDR3 is TGTGCCAGCATGAGGACGGAAAACACTGAAGCTTTCTTT.

The chain uses TRBV14 and TRBJ2-1; TRBD1 matches at 10 bases. The CDR3 consists of 15 residues. Germline CDR1 SGHDN, CDR2 FVKESK. Trimming removed 1 base from V and 4 bases from J; junction bases left unmatched: 1. The CDR3 DNA follows: TGTGCCAGCAGCCAAGGGACAGGGGGGTACAATGAGCAGTTCTTC. It yields the protein CASSQGTGGYNEQFF.

This clone was detected only a few times. The V and J genes are TRBV5-1 and TRBJ1-1; 8 nucleotides line up with TRBD1. Germline V lookup: CDR1 SGHRS, CDR2 YFSETQ. Trimming took 4 bases from V and 1 from J; bases not matched to a gene: 9. The CDR3 is made up of 16 amino acids. In DNA form, the CDR3 reads TGCGCCAGCAGCACTCGGACAGGGTCTCAGAACACTGAAGCTTTCTTT. Protein product: CASSTRTGSQNTEAFF.

This sequence joins TRBV7-2 and TRBJ2-1, with 12 bases that match TRBD2. V was pared by 5 bases and J by 5 bases, with 4 bases of the junction left unmatched. The germline V gene has CDR1 SGHTA and CDR2 FQGNSA. The CDR3 has 15 amino acids. CDR3 in amino acids: CASSRTSGTNNEQFF. For the CDR3, the DNA is TGTGCCAGCAGCCGGACTAGCGGGACTAACAATGAGCAGTTCTTC.

J is TRBJ2-7 and V is TRBV2; D unresolved. Trimming left V 6 bases short and J 7 bases short, with 16 bases between. CDR3 length: 13 amino acids. CDR1 and CDR2 from the germline V gene are SNHLY and FYNNEI. CDR3 region: CASSADPAREQYF. In DNA form, the CDR3 reads TGTGCCAGCAGCGCGGACCCAGCGAGGGAGCAGTACTTC. The entire variable domain, with the rest obtained from reference TRBV2 and TRBJ2-7, is as follows: EPEVTQTPSHQVTQMGQEVILRCVPISNHLYFYWYRQILGQKVEFLVSFYNNEISEKSEIFDDQFSVERPDGSNFTLKIRSTKLEDSAMYFCASSADPAREQYFGPGTRLTVT.

The rearrangement links TRBV19 to TRBJ2-3, with 9 bases aligning to TRBD2. With V trimmed by 2 bases and J by 0 bases, 6 bases remained unmatched. CDR1 is LNHDA and CDR2 is SQIVND in the germline V gene (reference sequence). The CDR3 is 17 residues long. CDR3 protein: CASSIISGGPSTDTQYF. Written as DNA, the CDR3 is TGTGCCAGTAGTATAATCAGCGGGGGGCCTAGCACAGATACGCAGTATTTT.

This sequence joins TRBV7-9 and TRBJ2-1; TRBD2 matches at 7 bases. Germline V gene data show CDR1 as SEHNR and CDR2 as FQNEAQ (reference sequence). The CDR3 covers 16 residues. V lost 2 bases to trimming and J lost 5 bases; unmatched junction nucleotides: 9. CDR3 loop: CASSLTVGEGNNEQFF. CDR3 DNA sequence: TGTGCCAGCAGCTTAACAGTAGGGGAGGGGAACAATGAGCAGTTCTTC.

The chain is built from TRBV6-1 and TRBJ1-5; a weak D match, TRBD1 (6 bases). In germline, CDR1 is MNHNS, CDR2 SASEGT. This CDR3 is 15 amino acids long. V was pared by 7 bases and J by 2 bases, with 15 bases between. The CDR3 region is CASTSGELGNQPQHF. The CDR3 DNA reads as TGTGCCAGCACTTCAGGGGAACTGGGCAATCAGCCCCAGCATTTT.